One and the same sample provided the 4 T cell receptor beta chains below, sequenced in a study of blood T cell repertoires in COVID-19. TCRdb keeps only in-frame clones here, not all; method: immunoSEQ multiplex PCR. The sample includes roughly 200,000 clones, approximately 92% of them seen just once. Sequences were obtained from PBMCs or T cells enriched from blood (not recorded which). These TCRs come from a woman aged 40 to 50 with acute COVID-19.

CDR3 coding DNA: TGTGCCAGCAGTTACGGGACTCGGGGCTCCTACAATGAGCAGTTCTTC. It specifies CASSYGTRGSYNEQFF. The V call is TRBV27, the J call TRBJ2-1; D may be TRBD2 (6 bases). CDR1 and CDR2 from the germline V gene are MNHEY and SMNVEV (reference sequence). The CDR3 is made up of 16 amino acids. Trimming removed 4 bases at V and 0 bases at J, with 13 bases between.

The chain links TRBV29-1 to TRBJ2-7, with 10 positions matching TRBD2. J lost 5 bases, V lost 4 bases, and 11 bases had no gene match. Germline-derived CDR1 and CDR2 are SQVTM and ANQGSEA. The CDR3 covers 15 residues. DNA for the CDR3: TGCAGCGTTGCCACCCCCGGGACTAGCGCCCACGAGCAGTACTTC. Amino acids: CSVATPGTSAHEQYF.

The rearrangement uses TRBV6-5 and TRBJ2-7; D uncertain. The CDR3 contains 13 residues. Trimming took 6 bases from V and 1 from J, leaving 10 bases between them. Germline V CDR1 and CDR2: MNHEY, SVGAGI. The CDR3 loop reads CASRNGISYEQYF. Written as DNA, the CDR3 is TGTGCCAGCAGGAACGGTATATCCTACGAGCAGTACTTC.

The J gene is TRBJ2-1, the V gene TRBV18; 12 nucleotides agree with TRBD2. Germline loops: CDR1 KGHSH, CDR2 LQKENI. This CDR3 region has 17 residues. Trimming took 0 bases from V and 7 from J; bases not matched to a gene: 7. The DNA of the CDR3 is TGTGCCAGCTCACCACCCGCGCTAGCGGGAGGGCGGAATGAGCAGTTCTTC. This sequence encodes CASSPPALAGGRNEQFF.